One and the same sample provided the 4 T cell receptor beta chains below, sequenced in a study of blood T cell repertoires in COVID-19. Sequencing used immunoSEQ multiplex PCR; TCRdb keeps in-frame clones, though not all of them. The data hold under 400,000 clones, with approximately 87% observed a single time. The sample taken for sequencing was PBMCs or T cells enriched from blood (not recorded which). All receptors come from a man aged 40-55 years in a cohort exposed to, infected with or recovered from COVID-19 (not recorded which).

The V and J genes are TRBV19 and TRBJ2-7; D is unclear. Trimming removed 7 bases from V and 0 bases from J, with 13 bases in between. Germline-derived CDR1 and CDR2 are LNHDA and SQIVND (reference sequence). The CDR3 is made up of 14 amino acids. This chain's CDR3 is CASKARPSSYEQYF. Written as DNA, the CDR3 is TGTGCCAGTAAAGCGCGCCCTAGCTCCTACGAGCAGTACTTC.

The chain employs TRBV10-3 and TRBJ1-2; D gene ambiguous. Trimming removed 0 bases at V and 4 bases at J, with 6 bases between. The CDR3 is 13 residues long. Per germline, CDR1 ENHRY and CDR2 SYGVKD. CDR3 DNA: TGTGCCATCAGTGAGTCCCTGGCCTATGGCTACACCTTC. Amino acid sequence: CAISESLAYGYTF.

This chain links TRBV30 with TRBJ2-5, with 9 bases matching TRBD2. V shed 7 bases, J shed 2 bases, and the junction held 5 bases outside the gene matches. Germline V CDR1 and CDR2: GTSNPN, SVGIG (reference sequence). The CDR3 has 13 residues. The CDR3 loop is CASNSGGQETQYF. CDR3 DNA sequence: TGTGCCTCCAATAGCGGGGGACAAGAGACCCAGTACTTC.

This sequence joins TRBV6-1 and TRBJ2-2; D is possibly TRBD2 (5 bases). The CDR3 runs to 15 residues. The germline CDR1 and CDR2 sequences are MNHNS and SASEGT. Trimming left V 3 bases short and J 4 bases short, with 12 bases between. Here the CDR3 reads CASSDSGSGTGELFF. In DNA form, the CDR3 reads TGTGCCAGCAGTGATTCTGGGAGTGGCACCGGGGAGCTGTTTTTT.